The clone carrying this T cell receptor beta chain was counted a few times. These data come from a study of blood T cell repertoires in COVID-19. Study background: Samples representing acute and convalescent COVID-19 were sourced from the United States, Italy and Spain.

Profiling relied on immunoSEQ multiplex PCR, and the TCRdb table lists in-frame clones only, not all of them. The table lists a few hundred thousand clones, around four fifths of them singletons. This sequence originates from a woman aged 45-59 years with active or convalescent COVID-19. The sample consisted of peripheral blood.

CDR3 loop: CSASREAGNEQFF. CDR3 DNA: TGCAGCGCCTCTAGGGAGGCTGGCAATGAGCAGTTCTTC. The V gene is TRBV29-1, the J gene TRBJ2-1, with D perhaps TRBD2 (6 bases). V was pared by 7 bases and J by 6 bases, with 16 bases between. The CDR3 length is 13 residues. Per germline, CDR1 SQVTM and CDR2 ANQGSEA.